This T cell receptor (beta chain) was sequenced during a study of cytomegalovirus exposure and HLA in healthy donors. The CDR3 is 15 amino acids. Germline V gene data show CDR1 as SGHRS and CDR2 as YFSETQ. With V trimmed by 4 bases and J by 4 bases, 10 bases remained unmatched. 13 Jbeta primers and 60 Vbeta primers were used for the PCR. This table comes from immunoSEQ multiplex PCR, and its TCRdb copy is limited to in-frame clones, with some not included. The sample table sets out some 53,000 clones. The V call is TRBV5-1, the J call TRBJ1-2, with 7 bases that match TRBD1. Sequencing was carried out using PBMCs. This TCR derives from an older woman in good health and CMV-seropositive. The CDR3 protein is CASSPGTAQAYGYTF. CDR3 DNA: TGCGCCAGCAGCCCCGGGACAGCCCAAGCCTATGGCTACACCTTC.